The clone carrying this T cell receptor beta chain was observed a few times. This may be a read error, as it is one base from a much larger clone. There are 15 residues in the CDR3. The V gene's germline CDR1 is LGHNA and CDR2 YNFKEQ. Trimming took 3 bases from V and 5 from J; bases not matched to a gene: 8. This specimen comes from a study of blood T cells in healthy people across ages. Study-level information: Template switching picked up about one barcoded beta molecule for each two T cells.

A second about 6 to 11 cycle PCR used barcoded and J-beta primers. A template-switch adaptor containing 12 random nucleotides labeled each cDNA molecule. TCRdb used MiXCR to reprocess the 5' RACE reads, holding one entry per CDR3 protein. Found here are over 550,000 distinct CDR3 sequences, 25% to 30% of them singletons; the top ten hold about a sixth. The source of this sequence is a woman at least 80 years old in good health. The specimen sequenced was blood. The rearrangement uses TRBV4-2 and TRBJ2-7; 9 bases align to TRBD1. The CDR3 here is CASSQEFRQGDEQYF. The CDR3 DNA sequence: TGTGCCAGCAGCCAGGAATTCAGACAGGGGGACGAGCAGTACTTC.